These 18 T cell receptor beta chains came from one sample sequenced in a study of blood T cell repertoires in COVID-19 (dated by TCRdb to about 2020). The library was produced with the immunoSEQ multiplex PCR assay. TCRdb provides this immuneACCESS table in a form limited to in-frame rearrangements. Some clones are lacking; in checked studies, under half of them reflect an unresolved V gene, and why the rest are absent is not known. The sample records hundreds of thousands of clones, approximately 87% of which are singletons. The top ten clonotypes cover roughly 4% of the sample. The material sequenced was peripheral blood. These receptors all stem from a woman between 45 and 60 years old with active or convalescent COVID-19.

This chain's CDR3 is CASSRSTVTGELFF. In DNA, the CDR3 is TGTGCCAGCTCACGGAGTACGGTCACCGGGGAGCTGTTTTTT. The chain carries TRBV18 and TRBJ2-2; no reliable D call. The CDR3 contains 14 residues. The V gene's germline CDR1 is KGHSH and CDR2 LQKENI. V lost 4 bases and J 4 bases, leaving 10 bases between the germline ends.

The chain is built from TRBV18 and TRBJ1-2; D gene uncertain. CDR3 length equals 15 residues. In germline, CDR1 is KGHSH, CDR2 LQKENI. V was trimmed by 3 bases and J by 4 bases, leaving 15 bases between them. In nucleotides, the CDR3 is TGTGCCAGCTCACCTGTACGGGAGGCCGTCTATGGCTACACCTTC. Residues: CASSPVREAVYGYTF. Using reference TRBV18 and TRBJ1-2 for the parts outside the CDR3, the full variable domain is NAGVMQNPRHLVRRRGQEARLRCSPMKGHSHVYWYRQLPEEGLKFMVYLQKENIIDESGMPKERFSAEFPKEGPSILRIQQVVRGDSAAYFCASSPVREAVYGYTFGSGTRLTVV.

V and J are TRBV5-6 and TRBJ1-2; no clear D. The CDR3 sequence is 14 residues long. The germline V gene encodes CDR1 SGHDT and CDR2 YYEEEE. V dropped 2 bases and J dropped 5 bases, with 13 bases sitting between them. Here the CDR3 DNA reads TGTGCCAGCAGCTTAGGACTGGAGAAGTATGGCTACACCTTC. Amino acids: CASSLGLEKYGYTF.

The chain is built from TRBV15 and TRBJ1-4; TRBD1 matches 8 bases. This CDR3 is built from 16 residues. J lost 8 bases, V lost 3 bases, and 11 bases had no gene match. Germline lookup yields CDR1 LNHNV and CDR2 YYDKDF (reference sequence). CDR3 nucleotides: TGTGCCACCAGCAGGAAAACAGGGGGGAGGCGAGAAAAACTGTTTTTT. It encodes CATSRKTGGRREKLFF.

V is TRBV13 and J is TRBJ1-6; no definite D call. The V gene lost 1 base and the J gene lost 0 bases, with 7 bases spanning the gap. This CDR3 spans 16 amino acids. From germline, CDR1 is PRHDT and CDR2 FYEKMQ (reference sequence). This CDR3 reads CASSLDSFSYNSPLHF. CDR3 nucleotides: TGTGCCAGCAGCTTAGACAGTTTCTCCTATAATTCACCCCTCCACTTT.

This chain connects TRBV15 to TRBJ1-1; D remains unclear. V dropped 6 bases and J dropped 1 base, with 12 bases sitting between them. CDR3 length equals 14 residues. Germline V gene lookup returns CDR1 LNHNV and CDR2 YYDKDF (reference sequence). Written as DNA, the CDR3 is TGTGCCACCAGTGGCAGAGCGACGAACACTGAAGCTTTCTTT. It codes for CATSGRATNTEAFF.

This clone appeared a single time. The DNA of the CDR3 is TGCGCCAGCAGCCACGGGACACCGCCTTACGAGCAGTACTTC. Its protein is CASSHGTPPYEQYF. The chain is built from TRBV5-1 and TRBJ2-7, with D possibly matching TRBD1 (6 bases). V was trimmed by 4 bases and J by 4 bases, leaving 15 bases between them. The CDR3 sequence is 14 residues long. Germline V gene data show CDR1 as SGHRS and CDR2 as YFSETQ.

The chain combines TRBV7-3 with TRBJ2-1; D is unresolved. This CDR3 is 13 amino acids long. CDR1 and CDR2 (germline): SGHTA, FQGTGA. Between the trimmed V and J ends, which lost 3 bases and 5 bases, there was a span of 8 bases. Here the CDR3 DNA reads TGTGCCAGCAGCTTGAGTAACCACAATGAGCAGTTCTTC. This codes for CASSLSNHNEQFF.

V and J are TRBV6-5 and TRBJ1-6; 8 bases map to TRBD1. The V gene end was trimmed by 5 bases and the J gene end by 7 bases; junction bases not matched to a gene: 7. Germline-derived CDR1 and CDR2 are MNHEY and SVGAGI. The CDR3 is made up of 15 amino acids. DNA for the CDR3: TGTGCCAGCAGTAAGGGGACAGGCAGGAATTCACCCCTCCACTTT. It codes for CASSKGTGRNSPLHF.

The chain links TRBV7-2 to TRBJ2-7, with 7 bases that match TRBD1. Germline V gene data show CDR1 as SGHTA and CDR2 as FQGNSA. This CDR3 region has 14 residues. The ends lost 3 bases at V and 2 bases at J; junction bases unmatched: 4. CDR3 DNA sequence: TGTGCCAGCAGCTTCGGACAGGTCGCCTACGAGCAGTACTTC. It is translated as CASSFGQVAYEQYF.

This clone was recorded many times. The genes are TRBV5-1 and TRBJ1-2; D is perhaps TRBD1 (6 bases). CDR1 and CDR2 from the germline V gene are SGHRS and YFSETQ. The CDR3 sequence is 15 residues long. Trimming shortened V by 0 bases and J by 4 bases, and 13 bases separated the two germline ends. As DNA, the CDR3 is TGCGCCAGCAGCTTGGGGACAGCGAAATCCTATGGCTACACCTTC. This codes for CASSLGTAKSYGYTF.

As for this clone: Its ends do not fully match the called genes, so a read error is possible. The genes are TRBV28 and TRBJ1-5, with 8 bases matching TRBD1. The CDR3 spans 12 residues. CDR1 and CDR2 from the germline V gene are MDHEN and SYDVKM. The CDR3 bases are TGTGCCAGCAGTTTAGAAGACAGGGGTTGGAATTTT. This gives the protein CASSLEDRGWNF.

This chain connects TRBV11-2 to TRBJ1-1; 8 positions match TRBD1. This CDR3 region has 16 residues. V was pared by 2 bases and J by 1 base, with 6 bases of the junction left unmatched. Germline assignment: CDR1 SGHAT and CDR2 FQNNGV. DNA of the CDR3: TGTGCCAGCAGCTTATCCCGGACAGGGACGAACACTGAAGCTTTCTTT. It specifies CASSLSRTGTNTEAFF.

The V and J genes are TRBV6-5 and TRBJ2-7; tentative D call: TRBD2 (6 bases). Trimming cost V 10 bases and J 3 bases, with 19 bases left between them. The CDR3 has 14 amino acids. The germline V gene encodes CDR1 MNHEY and CDR2 SVGAGI. The DNA for the CDR3 is TGTGCCACTACAGACTCGGGAGCAGACTACGAGCAGTACTTC. Translated, it gives CATTDSGADYEQYF.

The chain links TRBV5-4 to TRBJ2-1, with TRBD1 matching 10 bases. Per germline, CDR1 SGHNT and CDR2 YYREEE (reference sequence). This CDR3 has 17 residues. Trimming took 4 bases from V and 7 from J; bases not matched to a gene: 14. CDR3 DNA sequence: TGTGCCAGCAGCCGGGGGCTCAGGGGACAGGGGAGGAATGAGCAGTTCTTC. It is translated as CASSRGLRGQGRNEQFF.

The chain combines TRBV13 with TRBJ2-7, with a possible D match to TRBD2 (5 bases). Germline V CDR1 and CDR2: PRHDT, FYEKMQ (reference sequence). The V and J ends lost 0 bases and 3 bases respectively, with 12 bases between them. The CDR3 is 15 residues long. The CDR3 sequence is CASSLGGRTDYEQYF. CDR3 coding DNA: TGTGCCAGCAGCTTAGGCGGCCGGACTGACTACGAGCAGTACTTC.

The chain carries TRBV7-2 and TRBJ2-7; the match to TRBD2 covers 10 bases. The CDR3 sequence is 14 residues long. With V trimmed by 5 bases and J by 6 bases, 7 bases remained unmatched. Germline V CDR1 and CDR2: SGHTA, FQGNSA. The CDR3 nucleotides read TGTGCCAGCAGCATCGTCGGACTAGCGGTCGAGCAGTACTTC. As protein: CASSIVGLAVEQYF.

The gene calls are TRBV5-1 and TRBJ1-1, with TRBD1 matching over 7 bases. There are 17 residues in the CDR3. The germline CDR1 and CDR2 sequences are SGHRS and YFSETQ. Trimming removed 1 base from V and 1 base from J; junction bases left unmatched: 10. The CDR3 coding sequence is TGCGCCAGCAGCTTGCCGAAATCCGGGACAGCGAACACTGAAGCTTTCTTT. Translation gives CASSLPKSGTANTEAFF.